This T cell receptor beta chain was sequenced during a study of CD8 T cells in ankylosing spondylitis (dated by TCRdb to the late 2010s). At the level of the whole study: T cell receptor beta repertoires were profiled in healthy donors and ankylosing spondylitis patients so that disease-linked TCR variants could be found. The whole study cohort included some 100 healthy donors and about two dozen ankylosing spondylitis patients. Peripheral blood was sampled, and synovial fluid was also collected from ankylosing spondylitis patients. Broad study findings and their caveats: A TCR beta motif of seven or eight highly homologous amino acid variants appeared characteristic of blood from ankylosing spondylitis patients. Significant enrichment of the disease-linked clones was reported in matched synovial fluid samples from ankylosing spondylitis patients. The disease-linked clones showed a CD8+ phenotype and occurred at relatively low frequencies in peripheral blood. Some TCR beta motif variants had previously been reported in synovial fluid and blood of reactive arthritis patients, which suggested common disease-initiation mechanisms.

Worth noting for this clonotype: Its antigen remains undetermined. No quality values exist for individual bases; no much larger clone is one base distant.

Sequencing was performed on an Illumina HiSeq 2500. TCR beta libraries were prepared by quantitative 5'-RACE with molecular barcodes. The authors' pipeline ran thus. A new computational method based on a probabilistic model of VDJ rearrangement was used to identify disease-linked TCR variants. The public sequencing data were trimmed at Q25 with fastp and processed into clonotypes with MiXCR by TCRdb, which kept only in-frame beta chains. Here each entry gathers all rows of one CDR3 protein and keeps the most common genes and DNA. The V and J calls and clone size are TCRdb's, not the authors'. Recorded for this sample are over 200,000 distinct CDR3 sequences; around 17% of them occurred a single time. Jointly, the top ten make up under 45% of the sample. The germline V gene (reference sequence) yields SEHNR for CDR1 and FQNEAQ for CDR2. V is trimmed back by 11 bases and J by 6 bases, and the junction contains 4 bases that no gene match accounts for. Measured from the cysteine to the phenylalanine, the CDR3 is 12 residues long. The kept DNA is CDR3 alone, 36 bases in frame from the first base.

The TCR comes from a male donor with ankylosing spondylitis. The sequence is built from TRBV7-9 and TRBJ2-1; a stretch of 10 junction bases matches TRBD2. The source material was blood, either unsorted or a sorted T cell fraction (not recorded which). The CDR3 region has the sequence CASSGGANEQFF. In nucleotides, the sequence is TGTGCCTCTAGCGGGGGAGCCAATGAGCAGTTCTTC.